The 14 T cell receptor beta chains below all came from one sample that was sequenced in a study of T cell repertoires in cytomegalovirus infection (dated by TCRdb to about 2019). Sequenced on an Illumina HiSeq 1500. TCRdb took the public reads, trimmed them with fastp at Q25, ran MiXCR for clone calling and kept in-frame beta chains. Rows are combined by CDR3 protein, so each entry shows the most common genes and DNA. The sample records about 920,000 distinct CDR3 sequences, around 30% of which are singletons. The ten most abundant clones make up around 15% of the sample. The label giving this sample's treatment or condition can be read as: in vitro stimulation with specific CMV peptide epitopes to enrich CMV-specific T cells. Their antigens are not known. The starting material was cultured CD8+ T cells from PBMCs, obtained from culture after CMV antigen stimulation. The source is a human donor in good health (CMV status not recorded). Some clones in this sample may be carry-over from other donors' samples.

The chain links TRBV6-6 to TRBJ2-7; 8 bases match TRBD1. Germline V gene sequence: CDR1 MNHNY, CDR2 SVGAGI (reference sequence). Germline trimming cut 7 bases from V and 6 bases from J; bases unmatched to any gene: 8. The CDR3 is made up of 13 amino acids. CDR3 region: CASTWTGLGEQYF. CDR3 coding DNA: TGTGCCAGCACTTGGACAGGGCTCGGCGAGCAGTACTTC.

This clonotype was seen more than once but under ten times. This CDR3 reads CASSQEYPMRTGPLDTQYF. The CDR3 region has the DNA TGCGCCAGCAGCCAAGAATACCCCATGAGGACAGGGCCTTTAGATACGCAGTATTTT. The V call is TRBV4-3, the J call TRBJ2-3; 8 nucleotides match TRBD1. After removal of 0 bases from V and 5 bases from J, the junction contained 16 bases not matched to a gene. This CDR3 contains 19 residues. Looked up from germline, CDR1 is LGHNA and CDR2 is YSLEER.

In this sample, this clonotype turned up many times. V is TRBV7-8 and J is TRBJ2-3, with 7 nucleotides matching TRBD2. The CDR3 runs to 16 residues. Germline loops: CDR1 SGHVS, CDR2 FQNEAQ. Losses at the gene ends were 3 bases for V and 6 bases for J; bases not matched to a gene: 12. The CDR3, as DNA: TGTGCCAGCAGCTTCCGTCCTGGCGGGGGAATGGATACGCAGTATTTT. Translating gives CASSFRPGGGMDTQYF. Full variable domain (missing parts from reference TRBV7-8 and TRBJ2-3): GAGVSQSPRYKVAKRGQDVALRCDPISGHVSLFWYQQALGQGPEFLTYFQNEAQLDKSGLPSDRFFAERPEGSVSTLKIQRTQQEDSAVYLCASSFRPGGGMDTQYFGPGTRLTVL.

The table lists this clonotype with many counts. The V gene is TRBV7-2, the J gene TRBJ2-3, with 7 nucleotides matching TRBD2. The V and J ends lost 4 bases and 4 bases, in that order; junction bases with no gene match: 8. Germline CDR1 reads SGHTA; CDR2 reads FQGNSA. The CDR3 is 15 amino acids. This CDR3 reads CASSYRDYASDTQYF. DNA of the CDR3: TGTGCCAGCAGCTACCGGGACTACGCTTCAGATACGCAGTATTTT. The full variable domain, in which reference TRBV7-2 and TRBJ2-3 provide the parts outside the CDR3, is GAGVSQSPSNKVTEKGKDVELRCDPISGHTALYWYRQSLGQGLEFLIYFQGNSAPDKSGLPSDRFSAERTGGSVSTLTIQRTQQEDSAVYLCASSYRDYASDTQYFGPGTRLTVL.

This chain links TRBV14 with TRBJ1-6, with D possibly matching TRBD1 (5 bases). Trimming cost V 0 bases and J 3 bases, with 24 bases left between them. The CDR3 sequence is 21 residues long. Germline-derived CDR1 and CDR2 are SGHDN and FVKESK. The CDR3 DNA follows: TGTGCCAGCAGCCAAGACCCCTCCCGATGGGGACCTACACTCTATAATTCACCCCTCCACTTT. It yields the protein CASSQDPSRWGPTLYNSPLHF.

The CDR3: CASSPKGQQETQYF. The CDR3 region has the DNA TGTGCCAGCAGCCCCAAGGGACAGCAAGAGACCCAGTACTTC. The rearrangement joins TRBV6-5 to TRBJ2-5; 7 nucleotides align to TRBD1. The CDR3 totals 14 residues. With V trimmed by 6 bases and J by 2 bases, 6 bases remained unmatched. The germline CDR1 and CDR2 sequences are MNHEY and SVGAGI.

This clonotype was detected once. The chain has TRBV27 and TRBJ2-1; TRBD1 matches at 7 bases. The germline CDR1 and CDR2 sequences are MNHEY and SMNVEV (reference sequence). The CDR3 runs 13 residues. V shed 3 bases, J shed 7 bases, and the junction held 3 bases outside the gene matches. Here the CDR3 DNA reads TGTGCCAGCAGTTTTCTACAGGGGAATGAGCAGTTCTTC. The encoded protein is CASSFLQGNEQFF.

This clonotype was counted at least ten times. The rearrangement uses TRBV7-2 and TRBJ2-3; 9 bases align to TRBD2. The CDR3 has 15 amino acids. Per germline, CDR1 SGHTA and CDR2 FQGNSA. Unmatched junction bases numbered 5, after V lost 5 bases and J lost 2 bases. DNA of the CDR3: TGTGCCAGCAGCCTCGCGGGGGGGGTCACAGATACGCAGTATTTT. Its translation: CASSLAGGVTDTQYF.

The CDR3 protein is CASRPGRGRTEAFF. The CDR3, as DNA: TGTGCCAGCAGGCCCGGGAGAGGGAGGACTGAAGCTTTCTTT. The V and J genes are TRBV6-1 and TRBJ1-1; D is unclear. The CDR3 contains 14 residues. CDR1 MNHNS and CDR2 SASEGT come from the germline V gene. V lost 6 bases and J 5 bases, leaving 16 bases between the germline ends.

The CDR3 DNA sequence: TGTGCCAGCAGTGAATCCCGTGGCGAGGAAGAGACCCAGTACTTC. Protein: CASSESRGEEETQYF. The chain couples TRBV6-1 to TRBJ2-5; D not resolved. This CDR3 spans 15 amino acids. Trimming removed 2 bases at V and 3 bases at J, with 13 bases between. Germline V gives CDR1 MNHNS, CDR2 SASEGT.

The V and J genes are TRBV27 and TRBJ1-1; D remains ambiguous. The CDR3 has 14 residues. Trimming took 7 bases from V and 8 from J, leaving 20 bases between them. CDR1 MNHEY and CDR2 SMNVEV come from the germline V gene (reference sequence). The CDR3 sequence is CASKSSQLTEEAFF. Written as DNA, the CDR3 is TGTGCCAGCAAATCCTCTCAGCTCACGGAGGAAGCTTTCTTT.

CDR3: CASSWGMFRSADTQYF. Written as DNA, the CDR3 is TGTGCCAGCAGCTGGGGGATGTTCAGGTCCGCAGATACGCAGTATTTT. The rearrangement uses TRBV7-8 and TRBJ2-3; D possibly matches TRBD1 or TRBD2 (5 bases each). V gave up 4 bases and J gave up 4 bases, with 18 bases separating them. CDR3 length equals 16 residues. Germline CDR1 reads SGHVS; CDR2 reads FQNEAQ.

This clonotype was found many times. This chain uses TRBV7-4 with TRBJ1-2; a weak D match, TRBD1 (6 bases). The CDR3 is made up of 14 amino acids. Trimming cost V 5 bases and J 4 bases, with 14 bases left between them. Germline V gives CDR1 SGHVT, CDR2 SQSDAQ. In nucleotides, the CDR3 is TGTGCCAGCAGCCCCCGTAGGGGGTGCTATGGCTACACCTTC. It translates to CASSPRRGCYGYTF.

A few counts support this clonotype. CDR3 amino acids: CASSRHYPGTAYTGELFF. The CDR3, as DNA: TGTGCCAGCAGCCGCCATTACCCCGGGACAGCATACACCGGGGAGCTGTTTTTT. The chain uses TRBV7-8 and TRBJ2-2, with 7 bases that match TRBD1. J lost 3 bases, V lost 5 bases, and 15 bases had no gene match. This CDR3 comprises 18 residues. The germline gives CDR1 SGHVS, CDR2 FQNEAQ.